These 21 T cell receptor beta chains were sequenced from one sample in a study of radiotherapy plus CTLA-4 blockade in lung cancer. The assay was immunoSEQ multiplex PCR, and TCRdb's table has in-frame clones only and misses some. The sample records more than 95,000 clones, roughly 74% being singletons. The sequenced sample was peripheral blood, obtained from a patient treated with radiotherapy plus ipilimumab. The receptors here all came from a human donor with non-small cell lung cancer who had a partial response to radiotherapy plus ipilimumab.

The V and J genes are TRBV6-1 and TRBJ2-1; D call uncertain. Germline V gene lookup returns CDR1 MNHNS and CDR2 SASEGT. The V end lost 4 bases, the J end lost 10 bases, and 14 bases lay between the germline ends. The CDR3 extends over 13 amino acids. The CDR3 reads CASSGVRAREQFF. In DNA, the CDR3 is TGTGCCAGCAGTGGAGTAAGAGCACGGGAGCAGTTCTTC.

V is TRBV27 and J is TRBJ2-5; TRBD1 aligns across 7 bases. This CDR3 region has 17 residues. CDR1 and CDR2 from the germline V gene are MNHEY and SMNVEV (reference sequence). V lost 3 bases and J lost 2; bases outside the gene matches: 12. DNA for the CDR3: TGTGCCAGCAGTTTGAACAGGGGTAGGGTCGGGCAAGAGACCCAGTACTTC. The encoded protein is CASSLNRGRVGQETQYF.

The V gene is TRBV7-2, the J gene TRBJ1-3, with D possibly TRBD1 on 5 matching bases. CDR1 is SGHTA and CDR2 is FQGNSA in the germline V gene. V was shortened by 6 bases and J by 5 bases, with 20 bases between the two germline ends. This CDR3 region has 16 residues. The CDR3 region has the DNA TGTGCCAGCAGTCGGGTCCTGGGGCAGGGAAGAAACACCATATATTTT. Residues: CASSRVLGQGRNTIYF.

The V call is TRBV10-3, the J call TRBJ1-2; 8 nucleotides agree with TRBD1. CDR3 length: 14 residues. Germline V gives CDR1 ENHRY, CDR2 SYGVKD. V was pared by 3 bases and J by 4 bases, with 4 bases of the junction left unmatched. The CDR3 is CAISDSGGGYGYTF. The DNA of the CDR3 is TGTGCCATCAGTGACTCAGGGGGCGGCTATGGCTACACCTTC.

V is TRBV5-1 and J is TRBJ1-2; TRBD1 agrees at 7 bases. This CDR3 region has 14 residues. The J segment lost 6 bases and the V segment lost 2 bases, leaving 7 bases of the junction unmatched. CDR1 and CDR2 (germline): SGHRS, YFSETQ. The CDR3 protein is CASSLSGGWNGYTF. The DNA of the CDR3 is TGCGCCAGCAGCTTATCAGGGGGTTGGAATGGCTACACCTTC.

This sequence joins TRBV6-5 and TRBJ1-3; 7 bases agree with TRBD1. After removal of 7 bases from V and 2 bases from J, the junction contained 5 bases not matched to a gene. This CDR3 has 14 residues. CDR1 is MNHEY and CDR2 is SVGAGI in the germline V gene. The CDR3 DNA reads as TGTGCCAGCAAGACTGGGACAGCTGGAAACACCATATATTTT. Residues: CASKTGTAGNTIYF.

This chain joins TRBV7-9 and TRBJ1-1; a possible D gene is TRBD1 (5 bases). V was clipped by 0 bases and J by 0 bases, with 17 bases between them. Germline CDR1 reads SEHNR; CDR2 reads FQNEAQ (reference sequence). The CDR3 has 18 residues. CDR3 bases: TGTGCCAGCAGCTTAGCGATGCGACCGCGGGGGATGAACACTGAAGCTTTCTTT. As protein: CASSLAMRPRGMNTEAFF.

This clone has only one observation. This chain joins TRBV7-3 and TRBJ1-2; D is undetermined. The CDR3 runs 13 residues. Per the germline V gene, CDR1 is SGHTA and CDR2 is FQGTGA. Trimming shortened V by 0 bases and J by 5 bases, and 7 bases separated the two germline ends. The chain's CDR3 is CASSLTAEYGYTF. For the CDR3, the DNA is TGTGCCAGCAGCTTAACGGCAGAATATGGCTACACCTTC.

This clone was seen only a few times. The genes are TRBV10-3 and TRBJ1-3; no clear D gene. V was trimmed by 6 bases and J by 0 bases, leaving 3 bases between them. This CDR3 has 12 residues. The V gene's germline CDR1 is ENHRY and CDR2 SYGVKD. CDR3 DNA: TGTGCCATCAGGAGCTCTGGAAACACCATATATTTT. Its translation: CAIRSSGNTIYF.

The V and J genes are TRBV11-2 and TRBJ2-7, with D perhaps matching TRBD2 (5 bases). With 5 bases removed from V and 7 bases from J, the gap between germline ends came to 12 bases. The CDR3 contains 12 residues. Per the germline V gene, CDR1 is SGHAT and CDR2 is FQNNGV. For the CDR3, the DNA is TGTGCCAGCAGCGCCACTAGTCCGGAGCAGTACGTC. As protein: CASSATSPEQYV.

The gene calls are TRBV29-1 and TRBJ2-3, with a weak D call TRBD2 (7 bases). This CDR3 is built from 13 residues. Between the trimmed V and J ends, which lost 3 bases and 8 bases, there was a span of 15 bases. Germline CDR1 and CDR2: SQVTM and ANQGSEA. The CDR3 spells CSVEKGGRATQYF. CDR3 nucleotides: TGCAGCGTTGAGAAGGGGGGGCGTGCTACGCAGTATTTT.

This clone has just one count. The chain uses TRBV6-1 and TRBJ1-2; D ambiguous. Trimming took off 7 bases at V and 6 bases at J, with 12 bases between the two ends. CDR3 length: 12 amino acids. Germline loops: CDR1 MNHNS, CDR2 SASEGT. In DNA, the CDR3 is TGTGCCAGCACCCAAACCGGGGATGGCTACACCTTC. Protein sequence: CASTQTGDGYTF.

This rearrangement joins TRBV5-4 to TRBJ1-1; D is unresolved. Trimming cost V 7 bases and J 10 bases, with 17 bases left between them. The CDR3 sequence is 12 residues long. Germline V gives CDR1 SGHNT, CDR2 YYREEE (reference sequence). CDR3 region: CASSASPPGAFF. CDR3 in DNA: TGTGCCAGCTCGGCCTCCCCACCAGGAGCTTTCTTT.

The J gene is TRBJ1-3, the V gene TRBV5-4, with a possible D match to TRBD1 (6 bases). Germline assignment: CDR1 SGHNT and CDR2 YYREEE (reference sequence). The length of the CDR3 is 15 residues. Between the trimmed V and J ends, which lost 3 bases and 0 bases, there was a span of 10 bases. For the CDR3, the DNA is TGTGCCAGCAGCTCCGAGGGGGTCTCTGGAAACACCATATATTTT. It yields the protein CASSSEGVSGNTIYF. The full variable domain, with the rest looked up from reference TRBV5-4 and TRBJ1-3, is ETGVTQSPTHLIKTRGQQVTLRCSSQSGHNTVSWYQQALGQGPQFIFQYYREEENGRGNFPPRFSGLQFPNYSSELNVNALELDDSALYLCASSSEGVSGNTIYFGEGSWLTVV.

About this clone: Other DNA sequences in this specimen translate into the identical CDR3. The rearrangement joins TRBV28 to TRBJ1-5; 9 bases agree with TRBD1. The V gene's germline CDR1 is MDHEN and CDR2 SYDVKM. The CDR3 has 13 residues. The junction had 1 base not matched to a gene; V was cut back by 6 bases and J by 4 bases. CDR3 sequence: CASRTGGNQPQHF. The CDR3 DNA is TGTGCCAGCAGGACAGGGGGAAATCAGCCCCAGCATTTT.

The CDR3 DNA reads as TGTGCCACCAGCAGAGGGGGACTACAGGGGGCCTACGAGCAGTACTTC. Translated: CATSRGGLQGAYEQYF. V is TRBV15 and J is TRBJ2-7; the D gene is possibly TRBD1 (8 bases). V lost 1 base to trimming and J lost 2 bases, with 15 bases between them. Germline loops: CDR1 LNHNV, CDR2 YYDKDF (reference sequence). There are 16 residues in the CDR3.

The chain couples TRBV5-6 to TRBJ2-1, with 10 bases aligning to TRBD1. This CDR3 spans 17 amino acids. Germline loops: CDR1 SGHDT, CDR2 YYEEEE. V shed 4 bases and J 3 bases; nucleotides not matched to a gene: 10. The CDR3 sequence is CASSRTLTGGFYNEQFF. CDR3 nucleotide sequence: TGTGCCAGCAGCCGAACTTTGACAGGGGGCTTCTACAATGAGCAGTTCTTC.

V and J are TRBV7-2 and TRBJ1-5, with TRBD1 as a possible D gene (6 bases). The length of the CDR3 is 13 residues. CDR1 is SGHTA and CDR2 is FQGNSA in the germline V gene. Trimming removed 7 bases at V and 6 bases at J, with 13 bases between. Written as DNA, the CDR3 is TGTGCCAGCACCCAGGGGTCCGGTCAGCCCCAGCATTTT. Translation: CASTQGSGQPQHF. Combining the CDR3 with reference TRBV7-2 and TRBJ1-5 gives the whole variable domain GAGVSQSPSNKVTEKGKDVELRCDPISGHTALYWYRQSLGQGLEFLIYFQGNSAPDKSGLPSDRFSAERTGGSVSTLTIQRTQQEDSAVYLCASTQGSGQPQHFGDGTRLSIL.

J is TRBJ2-1 and V is TRBV20-1, with TRBD2 as a possible D gene (5 bases). This CDR3 region has 11 residues. V was shortened by 7 bases and J by 9 bases, with 13 bases between the two germline ends. Looked up from germline, CDR1 is DFQATT and CDR2 is SNEGSKA (reference sequence). This chain's CDR3 is CSGMASFEQFF. CDR3 DNA: TGCAGTGGTATGGCTAGCTTTGAGCAGTTCTTC.

The CDR3 spells CASSWDSHQETQYF. The CDR3 DNA is TGTGCCAGCAGCTGGGACAGCCACCAAGAGACCCAGTACTTC. The chain couples TRBV5-4 to TRBJ2-5; TRBD1 matches at 7 bases. The CDR3 has 14 amino acids. The V and J ends lost 3 bases and 0 bases, in that order; junction bases with no gene match: 2. The V gene's germline CDR1 is SGHNT and CDR2 YYREEE (reference sequence).

The rearrangement joins TRBV5-4 to TRBJ2-2; 10 nucleotides match TRBD2. V dropped 3 bases and J dropped 1; count of bases not matched to a gene: 3. CDR3 length: 16 amino acids. Germline V gives CDR1 SGHNT, CDR2 YYREEE (reference sequence). The CDR3 here is CASSSGLAENTGELFF. The CDR3 DNA reads TGTGCCAGCAGCTCTGGACTAGCGGAGAACACCGGGGAGCTGTTTTTT.